This T cell receptor beta chain was identified in a study of T cells in pancreatic ductal adenocarcinoma. Study-level points and caveats: Blood had more productive templates and 8 to 9.5-fold more unique clonotypes than tumor. Blood clonality (around 0.066) did not differ significantly from tumor (roughly 0.11).

The V gene lost 5 bases and the J gene lost 4 bases, with 12 bases spanning the gap. This CDR3 contains 13 residues. The germline V gene encodes CDR1 LNHDA and CDR2 SQIVND (reference sequence). Surgery without prior neoadjuvant therapy was the treatment of the selected pancreatic ductal adenocarcinoma patients. Libraries were prepared by immunoSEQ multiplex PCR; TCRdb keeps only in-frame clonotypes and omits some of them. The top ten clones hold about 3% of a sample with roughly 100,000 clones, 90% to 95% of them seen once. This clone was observed a single time. Its target is unknown. The TCR sequence derives from a human donor with pancreatic ductal adenocarcinoma. The sample was PBMCs. V and J are TRBV19 and TRBJ2-7, with D possibly matching TRBD2 (5 bases). CDR3 residues: CASSLRTGYEQYF. The CDR3 DNA reads TGTGCCAGTAGTCTCCGGACTGGTTACGAGCAGTACTTC.